The 8 T cell receptor beta chains listed next were all sequenced from one sample in a study of blood T cell repertoires in COVID-19. Data came from immunoSEQ multiplex PCR; TCRdb stores just in-frame clones and leaves some out. The table has approximately 180,000 clones, about nine tenths seen once; the top ten hold around 1.6%. Sequenced material: peripheral blood. Source of these receptors: a woman between 45 and 60 years old with acute or convalescent COVID-19.

V gene TRBV3-1 (or the pseudogene TRBV3-2) combines with J gene TRBJ1-6; no reliable D call. V was trimmed by 6 bases and J by 6 bases, leaving 6 bases between them. CDR1 LGHDT and CDR2 YNNKEL come from the germline V gene (reference sequence). This CDR3 contains 12 residues. DNA for the CDR3: TGTGCCAGCAGGGGAGGTAATTCACCCCTCCACTTT. It encodes CASRGGNSPLHF.

Note on this clone: The same CDR3 arises from other DNA sequences in this sample as well. This chain joins TRBV6-2 or TRBV6-3 and TRBJ2-5; 10 bases map to TRBD1. Trimming at V came to 5 bases and at J to 3 bases, leaving 6 bases not matched to a gene. The germline CDR1 and CDR2 sequences are MNHEY and SVGEGT. CDR3 size: 15 residues. The CDR3 protein is CASSVTGTGEETQYF. CDR3 coding DNA: TGTGCCAGCAGTGTGACCGGGACAGGGGAAGAGACCCAGTACTTC.

The genes are TRBV13 and TRBJ1-2; tentatively, D is TRBD1 (5 bases). The CDR3 is made up of 13 amino acids. Trimming stripped 2 bases from V and 7 bases from J, with 11 bases between. Germline V CDR1 and CDR2: PRHDT, FYEKMQ (reference sequence). In DNA, the CDR3 is TGTGCCAGCAGCTTACGGCCCGACAGTGGCTACACCTTC. It encodes CASSLRPDSGYTF.

V usage is TRBV18 and J usage is TRBJ1-5; D is unresolved. V lost 2 bases to trimming and J lost 9 bases, with 11 bases between them. The CDR3 runs 13 residues. The germline CDR1 and CDR2 sequences are KGHSH and LQKENI. As DNA, the CDR3 is TGTGCCAGCTCACCATCAGCAGAGGGGCCCCAGCATTTT. It encodes CASSPSAEGPQHF.

This chain uses TRBV9 with TRBJ2-3, with TRBD2 matching 7 bases. CDR3 length equals 15 residues. Germline V lookup: CDR1 SGDLS, CDR2 YYNGEE. J was trimmed by 5 bases and V by 3 bases; bases with no gene match: 9. CDR3 sequence reads: CASSAGRLARDTQYF. The CDR3, as DNA: TGTGCCAGCAGCGCAGGGAGACTAGCTAGAGATACGCAGTATTTT.

The chain couples TRBV7-9 to TRBJ2-4, with D perhaps TRBD1 (5 bases). Trimming left V 2 bases short and J 6 bases short, with 8 bases between. Germline loops: CDR1 SEHNR, CDR2 FQNEAQ (reference sequence). The CDR3 contains 13 residues. The CDR3 is CASSLLGPNIQYF. In DNA, the CDR3 is TGTGCCAGCAGCTTATTGGGGCCAAACATTCAGTACTTC.

This clone came up a few times. This rearrangement joins TRBV19 to TRBJ1-1; 9 bases align to TRBD1. In germline, CDR1 is LNHDA, CDR2 SQIVND (reference sequence). With V trimmed by 1 base and J by 1 base, 4 bases remained unmatched. The CDR3 spans 16 residues. The CDR3 region is CASSIGTGDSNTEAFF. The CDR3 bases are TGTGCCAGTAGTATAGGGACAGGGGACTCGAACACTGAAGCTTTCTTT.

In DNA, the CDR3 is TGTGCCAGCAGGTTTGAGAGCGGACAGTTATCCTACAATGAGCAGTTCTTC. It specifies CASRFESGQLSYNEQFF. J is TRBJ2-1 and V is TRBV5-8, with a possible D match to TRBD1 (6 bases). Germline CDR1 reads SGHTS; CDR2 reads YDEGEE. This CDR3 contains 17 residues. V was clipped by 5 bases and J by 1 base, with 19 bases between them. Drawing the rest from reference TRBV5-8 and TRBJ2-1, the complete variable domain is EAGVTQSPTHLIKTRGQQATLRCSPISGHTSVYWYQQALGLGLQFLLWYDEGEERNRGNFPPRFSGRQFPNYSSELNVNALELEDSALYLCASRFESGQLSYNEQFFGPGTRLTVL.